This TCR beta chain was profiled in a study of radiation and T cells in renal cell carcinoma. In the case of this clone: Its antigen is currently unknown.

Noted time point: baseline pretreatment blood. The treatment is: 15 Gy SBRT to primary tumor, nephrectomy 4 weeks later. After SBRT, blood was collected at 2 and 4 weeks, plus baseline. Data came from immunoSEQ multiplex PCR; TCRdb stores just in-frame clones and leaves some out. The sample consists of more than 20,000 clones, roughly 80% of them appearing once. V was clipped by 1 base and J by 5 bases, with 8 bases between them. Germline-derived CDR1 and CDR2 are SGHTA and FQGNSA. The CDR3 runs 14 residues. Findings of the study overall: From baseline, blood top tumor clonotypes peaked at 2 weeks post-radiation.

The V gene is TRBV7-2, the J gene TRBJ2-2; D remains ambiguous. The sequence came from a man in his fifties or sixties with renal cell carcinoma. The sample was blood, taken from a patient whose treatment included radiotherapy and nephrectomy. This CDR3 is CASSLGAGTGELFF. CDR3 in DNA: TGTGCCAGCAGCTTAGGAGCTGGAACCGGGGAGCTGTTTTTT.